This T cell receptor (beta chain) stems from a study of cytomegalovirus exposure and HLA in healthy donors. The CDR3 is 16 residues long. Germline lookup yields CDR1 LNHDA and CDR2 SQIVND (reference sequence). V trimming: 6 bases; J trimming: 2 bases; junction bases outside the gene matches: 9. This clone was picked up a small number of times. 13 Jbeta primers and 60 Vbeta primers were used for the PCR. TCRdb keeps only in-frame clones here, not all; method: immunoSEQ multiplex PCR. The sample lists over 150,000 clones; more than 60% were seen once. The source is a woman aged 50 to 60 in good health and CMV-seropositive. The V gene is TRBV19, the J gene TRBJ2-2, with TRBD2 identical over 7 bases. Sample: PBMCs. The CDR3 nucleotides are TGTGCCAGTAGAGGTTTGCGGGAGAGTAACACCGGGGAGCTGTTTTTT. Amino acids: CASRGLRESNTGELFF.